This entry lists 17 T cell receptor beta chains sequenced from one sample in a study of T-cell reconstitution after alpha-beta-depleted transplantation in children. Overall study findings and caveats: Once a year had passed after transplant, T-cell counts and diversity came mostly from newly produced T cells.

These receptors' targets are unknown. As it was prepared, the TCRbeta library received unique molecular identifiers. TCRdb reanalysed the PCR reads using MiXCR and keeps one entry per CDR3 protein. The repertoire holds about 290,000 distinct CDR3 sequences, over 7.5% seen once, with about 8.2% in the top ten. This specimen consisted of peripheral blood, obtained 360 days after TCRalphabeta/CD19-depleted stem cell transplant. The receptors shown here come from a female patient aged 2-15 years who had a stem cell transplant for Fanconi anemia, so the T cells may come from the graft donor.

The chain carries TRBV9 and TRBJ2-7; TRBD2 aligns across 11 bases. The junction had 15 bases not matched to a gene; V was cut back by 0 bases and J by 4 bases. The CDR3 covers 19 residues. The germline V gene has CDR1 SGDLS and CDR2 YYNGEE. The CDR3 DNA reads as TGTGCCAGCAGCGTAGACGGGAGAGTAGCGGGAGGGCCGGGTTACGAGCAGTACTTC. It codes for CASSVDGRVAGGPGYEQYF.

This clonotype showed up many times. This chain uses TRBV20-1 with TRBJ1-2, with no clear D. Germline CDR1 is DFQATT and CDR2 is SNEGSKA (reference sequence). Between the trimmed V and J ends, which lost 3 bases and 1 base, there was a span of 12 bases. This CDR3 spans 14 amino acids. The CDR3 is CSARFRGINYGYTF. In DNA form, the CDR3 reads TGCAGTGCTAGGTTCAGAGGCATTAACTATGGCTACACCTTC.

This clonotype came up a few times. The chain is built from TRBV12-3 or TRBV12-4 and TRBJ1-2; unclear D gene. The CDR3 contains 12 residues. V was trimmed by 3 bases and J by 8 bases, leaving 10 bases between them. In DNA form, the CDR3 reads TGTGCCAGCAGTTTTGTTGGGATGGGCTACACCTTC. Translated, it gives CASSFVGMGYTF.

This clonotype was detected many times. V usage is TRBV28 and J usage is TRBJ2-1; 13 bases line up with TRBD2. This CDR3 has 15 residues. The V gene's germline CDR1 is MDHEN and CDR2 SYDVKM. J was trimmed by 8 bases and V by 4 bases; bases with no gene match: 5. The CDR3 region has the DNA TGTGCCAGCAGTTCCGGACTAGCGGGAGTGGATGAGCAGTTCTTC. It codes for CASSSGLAGVDEQFF.

This clonotype was seen more than once but under ten times. This chain connects TRBV20-1 to TRBJ2-1; D might be TRBD1 (5 bases). This CDR3 contains 13 residues. CDR1 and CDR2 from the germline V gene are DFQATT and SNEGSKA (reference sequence). The V end was cut by 3 bases, the J end by 8 bases, with 14 bases between. The CDR3 region is CSASGQGLDEQFF. CDR3 nucleotides: TGCAGTGCTAGCGGGCAGGGTTTAGATGAGCAGTTCTTC.

This clonotype was observed at least ten times. The chain joins TRBV7-2 to TRBJ2-7; TRBD1 might be the D (6 bases). Germline CDR1 reads SGHTA; CDR2 reads FQGNSA. V was pared by 2 bases and J by 1 base, with 9 bases between. The CDR3 spans 14 residues. The CDR3 loop reads CASSLMGASYEQYF. For the CDR3, the DNA is TGTGCCAGCAGCTTAATGGGGGCTTCCTACGAGCAGTACTTC.

The rearrangement uses TRBV13 and TRBJ1-1; D is perhaps TRBD1 (5 bases). The CDR3 is 16 amino acids. CDR1 and CDR2 (germline): PRHDT, FYEKMQ (reference sequence). V was cut by 4 bases and J by 0 bases, with 15 bases left in between. The CDR3 loop reads CASSSRAGILNTEAFF. CDR3 in DNA: TGTGCCAGCAGCTCCCGGGCAGGGATCCTGAACACTGAAGCTTTCTTT.

The chain employs TRBV30 and TRBJ1-1, with a weak D call TRBD1 (5 bases). The V gene lost 4 bases and the J gene lost 3 bases, with 12 bases spanning the gap. The CDR3 totals 13 residues. Germline V gives CDR1 GTSNPN, CDR2 SVGIG (reference sequence). In DNA form, the CDR3 reads TGTGCCTGGACCCCAGGGCATTACACTGAAGCTTTCTTT. Translating it yields CAWTPGHYTEAFF.

This clonotype has a handful of counts. The chain couples TRBV10-3 to TRBJ2-5; either TRBD1 or TRBD2 may fit D (6 bases each). The CDR3 has 15 amino acids. V lost 0 bases and J lost 4, with 12 bases in between. The germline gives CDR1 ENHRY, CDR2 SYGVKD. CDR3 sequence reads: CAISESVGGAETQYF. CDR3 nucleotides: TGTGCCATCAGTGAGTCGGTGGGGGGCGCAGAGACCCAGTACTTC.

This clonotype was detected ten times or more. The V call is TRBV5-1, the J call TRBJ2-1; 7 bases match TRBD2. Trimming at V came to 0 bases and at J to 4 bases, leaving 4 bases not matched to a gene. Germline CDR1 reads SGHRS; CDR2 reads YFSETQ. The length of the CDR3 is 15 residues. This CDR3 reads CASSLVSGEYNEQFF. The CDR3, as DNA: TGCGCCAGCAGCTTGGTAAGCGGGGAGTACAATGAGCAGTTCTTC.

This clonotype was found many times. The rearrangement uses TRBV25-1 and TRBJ2-1; D unclear. The CDR3 covers 10 residues. V lost 3 bases to trimming and J lost 8 bases, with 2 bases between them. Germline CDR1 reads MGHDK; CDR2 reads SYGVNS. The CDR3 region is CASSEHEQFF. The DNA for the CDR3 is TGTGCCAGCAGTGAGCATGAGCAGTTCTTC.

This clonotype was picked up many times. CDR3 protein: CASSQAGTGANGYTF. The CDR3 region has the DNA TGTGCCAGCAGCCAAGCCGGGACAGGGGCAAATGGCTACACCTTC. The rearrangement links TRBV14 to TRBJ1-2; 10 positions agree with TRBD1. The V gene's germline CDR1 is SGHDN and CDR2 FVKESK. Trimming removed 1 base from V and 6 bases from J; junction bases left unmatched: 5. This CDR3 contains 15 residues.

This clonotype was counted at least ten times. The junction shows a germline mismatch at one end, possibly a read error. V usage is TRBV28 and J usage is TRBJ2-3; D tentatively reads TRBD1 or TRBD2 (5 bases each). Per the germline V gene, CDR1 is MDHEN and CDR2 is SYDVKM. The CDR3 totals 15 residues. The CDR3: CASNLEGLSTDTQYF. CDR3 DNA sequence: TGTGCCAGCAATTTAGAGGGGCTTAGCACAGATACGCAGTATTTT.

The chain couples TRBV10-3 to TRBJ1-3; D may be TRBD1 (6 bases). The CDR3 consists of 14 residues. Trimming cost V 10 bases and J 4 bases, with 17 bases left between them. CDR1 and CDR2 from the germline V gene are ENHRY and SYGVKD. The chain's CDR3 is CATTGSPRGNTIYF. In DNA form, the CDR3 reads TGTGCCACGACAGGTTCCCCGAGGGGAAACACCATATATTTT.

This clonotype appeared a few times. The V and J genes are TRBV7-3 and TRBJ2-1; 7 bases fit TRBD1. V trimming: 4 bases; J trimming: 5 bases; junction bases outside the gene matches: 11. This CDR3 is built from 16 residues. Per germline, CDR1 SGHTA and CDR2 FQGTGA. The chain's CDR3 is CASSSIPGQLNNEQFF. The DNA for the CDR3 is TGTGCCAGCAGCTCCATCCCGGGACAGCTTAACAATGAGCAGTTCTTC.

This clonotype came up many times. The V gene is TRBV28, the J gene TRBJ1-4; D is unresolved. Trimming cost V 0 bases and J 8 bases, with 19 bases left between them. Germline V CDR1 and CDR2: MDHEN, SYDVKM. The CDR3 spans 17 residues. This CDR3 reads CASSLWRGPVDNEKLFF. The CDR3 nucleotides are TGTGCCAGCAGTTTATGGCGGGGTCCTGTCGATAACGAAAAACTGTTTTTT.

The chain couples TRBV20-1 to TRBJ2-7; 9 bases agree with TRBD1. V shed 6 bases, J shed 0 bases, and the junction held 6 bases outside the gene matches. The CDR3 totals 14 residues. In germline, CDR1 is DFQATT, CDR2 SNEGSKA (reference sequence). The CDR3 DNA reads as TGCAGTGCCCCTGGGACAGGGCACTCCTACGAGCAGTACTTC. Protein sequence: CSAPGTGHSYEQYF.